Listed here is a single T cell receptor beta chain. Use of 60 Vbeta and 13 Jbeta primers characterized the PCR. Only in-frame clones appear in the TCRdb table, and some are missing; sequencing was by immunoSEQ multiplex PCR. The table includes 250,000 to 350,000 clones, over 70% detected once. This sample is part of a study of cytomegalovirus exposure and HLA in healthy donors. Deletions cut 5 bases from V and 5 bases from J, with 15 bases between. The CDR3 runs to 14 residues. CDR1 is SNHLY, CDR2 FYNNEI, per germline. The receptor was derived from a girl aged 2 to 9 in good health and CMV-seronegative. Material: PBMCs. This chain joins TRBV2 and TRBJ1-1, with D possibly being TRBD1 (5 bases). CDR3 region: CASSKETVSTEAFF. The CDR3 DNA is TGTGCCAGCAGTAAAGAGACAGTTAGTACTGAAGCTTTCTTT. The full variable domain, with the rest looked up from reference TRBV2 and TRBJ1-1, is EPEVTQTPSHQVTQMGQEVILRCVPISNHLYFYWYRQILGQKVEFLVSFYNNEISEKSEIFDDQFSVERPDGSNFTLKIRSTKLEDSAMYFCASSKETVSTEAFFGQGTRLTVV.